The 11 T cell receptor beta chains in this list originate from one sample, sequenced in a study of cytomegalovirus exposure and HLA in healthy donors. Researchers ran the PCR with 60 Vbeta and 13 Jbeta primers. Produced via immunoSEQ multiplex PCR; TCRdb's table is partial and in-frame only. The sample contains more than 80,000 clones, about nine tenths of which appear only once. The specimen sequenced was PBMCs. The source of these receptors is a man in his thirties or forties in good health and CMV-seropositive.

Written as DNA, the CDR3 is TGCGCCAGCAGCTCACAGGGCCAGGAGACCCAGTACTTC. Translating gives CASSSQGQETQYF. V gene TRBV5-1 combines with J gene TRBJ2-5; a weak D match, TRBD1 (6 bases). Trimming stripped 3 bases from V and 5 bases from J, with 11 bases between. Germline V gene sequence: CDR1 SGHRS, CDR2 YFSETQ. CDR3 length equals 13 residues. Based on the CDR3 plus reference TRBV5-1 and TRBJ2-5, the full variable domain is KAGVTQTPRYLIKTRGQQVTLSCSPISGHRSVSWYQQTPGQGLQFLFEYFSETQRNKGNFPGRFSGRQFSNSRSEMNVSTLELGDSALYLCASSSQGQETQYFGPGTRLLVL.

This chain links TRBV4-2 with TRBJ2-1, with 9 bases that match TRBD1. Germline V gene data show CDR1 as LGHNA and CDR2 as YNFKEQ. The CDR3 consists of 13 residues. With V trimmed by 4 bases and J by 5 bases, 0 bases remained unmatched. DNA for the CDR3: TGTGCCAGCAGCCGGACAGGGGACAATGAGCAGTTCTTC. This gives the protein CASSRTGDNEQFF.

CDR3 amino acids: CASSSPGQGNLYEQYF. CDR3 in DNA: TGTGCCAGCAGCTCCCCGGGACAGGGTAACCTCTACGAGCAGTACTTC. The genes are TRBV5-8 and TRBJ2-7, with 9 nucleotides matching TRBD1. The CDR3 covers 16 residues. Unmatched junction bases numbered 10, after V lost 3 bases and J lost 3 bases. Germline V gene data show CDR1 as SGHTS and CDR2 as YDEGEE.

The chain employs TRBV5-1 and TRBJ2-2; 8 bases map to TRBD2. CDR3 length: 16 amino acids. The junction had 9 bases not matched to a gene; V was cut back by 4 bases and J by 4 bases. CDR1 is SGHRS, CDR2 YFSETQ, per germline. The CDR3 sequence: CASSRLGLVSTGELFF. As DNA, the CDR3 is TGCGCCAGCAGCCGGCTGGGACTAGTTAGCACCGGGGAGCTGTTTTTT.

The J gene is TRBJ1-2, the V gene TRBV28; 8 bases match TRBD1. V lost 6 bases, J lost 3 bases, and 9 bases stayed unmatched. Germline V gene data show CDR1 as MDHEN and CDR2 as SYDVKM. The CDR3 extends over 15 amino acids. CDR3 nucleotides: TGTGCCAGCAGACCCCAGGGGGCGCCGTACTATGGCTACACCTTC. This encodes CASRPQGAPYYGYTF.

This rearrangement joins TRBV5-8 to TRBJ2-5; TRBD1 is a possible D gene (6 bases). CDR1 and CDR2 from the germline V gene are SGHTS and YDEGEE. The V and J ends lost 5 bases and 5 bases respectively, with 19 bases between them. The CDR3 has 15 residues. The CDR3 here is CASRRPPGDVETQYF. The CDR3 DNA reads as TGTGCCAGCAGACGGCCCCCAGGGGATGTCGAGACCCAGTACTTC.

The table lists this clone with a count of one. The CDR3 reads CASSVTGQGLAVYNEQFF. Written as DNA, the CDR3 is TGTGCCAGCAGTGTAACGGGACAGGGTCTAGCGGTCTACAATGAGCAGTTCTTC. This chain joins TRBV6-1 and TRBJ2-1; 9 bases map to TRBD1. The V and J ends lost 4 bases and 3 bases, in that order; junction bases with no gene match: 13. The CDR3 loop spans 18 amino acids. Germline V gene sequence: CDR1 MNHNS, CDR2 SASEGT.

The CDR3 sequence: CASTPGQGGYYGYTF. The CDR3 region has the DNA TGCGCCAGCACCCCGGGACAGGGGGGATACTATGGCTACACCTTC. The chain uses TRBV5-1 and TRBJ1-2; 11 nucleotides agree with TRBD1. V was clipped by 6 bases and J by 3 bases; unmatched bases: 7. Germline CDR1 is SGHRS and CDR2 is YFSETQ. This CDR3 spans 15 amino acids.

This CDR3 is CASSRLLKRECAGELFF. CDR3 in DNA: TGCGCCAGCAGTCGGCTTTTGAAGCGGGAGTGTGCAGGGGAGCTGTTTTTT. The rearrangement uses TRBV23-1 and TRBJ2-2; TRBD2 agrees at 8 bases. TRBV23-1 counts as an open reading frame of uncertain function. This CDR3 is 17 amino acids long. V trimming: 4 bases; J trimming: 8 bases; junction bases outside the gene matches: 15.

The rearrangement links TRBV5-3 to TRBJ1-4; D remains ambiguous. TRBV5-3 is an open reading frame whose function is uncertain. CDR3 length: 11 amino acids. Between the trimmed V and J ends, which lost 7 bases and 5 bases, there was a span of 6 bases. CDR3 sequence (DNA): TGTGCCAGATTCCAGAATGAAAAACTGTTTTTT. It yields the protein CARFQNEKLFF.

J is TRBJ2-5 and V is TRBV5-1, with TRBD1 identical over 7 bases. CDR1 is SGHRS, CDR2 YFSETQ, per germline. This CDR3 spans 15 amino acids. J lost 2 bases, V lost 6 bases, and 10 bases had no gene match. CDR3 region: CASNDQGQLQETQYF. In DNA form, the CDR3 reads TGCGCCAGCAACGACCAGGGACAGCTGCAAGAGACCCAGTACTTC.